The 28 T cell receptor beta chains below come from one sample, sequenced in a study of identical twins. TCRdb re-called the 5' RACE reads through MiXCR, storing one row per CDR3 protein. The table lists some 730,000 distinct CDR3 sequences, 18% of them singletons. These data are also associated with another study on T cells expressing NK-cell markers.

What was sequenced was PBMCs. The origin of the receptors is a woman aged 18-30 years in good health.

This clonotype was picked up a small number of times. The V gene is TRBV4-2, the J gene TRBJ2-1; D is unclear. Germline CDR1 reads LGHNA; CDR2 reads YNFKEQ. The length of the CDR3 is 15 residues. With 1 base removed from V and 4 bases from J, the gap between germline ends came to 11 bases. CDR3 residues: CASSQVVASYNEQFF. The CDR3 DNA reads TGTGCCAGCAGCCAAGTAGTAGCTAGTTACAATGAGCAGTTCTTC.

The chain joins TRBV5-1 to TRBJ2-1; 9 bases map to TRBD2. V lost 4 bases to trimming and J lost 4 bases; unmatched junction nucleotides: 9. The CDR3 covers 16 residues. Germline V CDR1 and CDR2: SGHRS, YFSETQ. This chain's CDR3 is CASSPFGGGVYNEQFF. The CDR3 bases are TGCGCCAGCAGCCCGTTCGGCGGGGGGGTTTACAATGAGCAGTTCTTC.

The rearrangement uses TRBV18 and TRBJ1-4; D is ambiguous. Germline CDR1 KGHSH, CDR2 LQKENI. Trimming removed 6 bases from V and 14 bases from J, with 28 bases in between. This CDR3 spans 16 amino acids. Here the CDR3 DNA reads TGTGCCAGCTCCCCCAAGCGCGCGGAAGGGTTGGACTTTCTGTTTTTT. This sequence encodes CASSPKRAEGLDFLFF.

The J gene is TRBJ2-3, the V gene TRBV6-5, with 7 bases identical to TRBD2. The V gene end was trimmed by 0 bases and the J gene end by 4 bases; junction bases not matched to a gene: 7. The CDR3 runs to 16 residues. Germline V gene data show CDR1 as MNHEY and CDR2 as SVGAGI. This chain's CDR3 is CASSYSGGSWSDTQYF. Written as DNA, the CDR3 is TGTGCCAGCAGTTACTCAGGCGGGAGCTGGTCAGATACGCAGTATTTT.

This clonotype has more than one count but fewer than ten. The genes are TRBV5-1 and TRBJ2-1, with D tentatively TRBD1 or TRBD2 (5 bases each). CDR3 length: 16 amino acids. V was pared by 1 base and J by 0 bases, with 11 bases between. Germline CDR1 is SGHRS and CDR2 is YFSETQ. The chain's CDR3 is CASSLYSGSSYNEQFF. The CDR3 DNA reads TGCGCCAGCAGCTTGTACTCAGGGAGCTCCTACAATGAGCAGTTCTTC. The variable domain in full, with the rest retrieved from reference TRBV5-1 and TRBJ2-1, is KAGVTQTPRYLIKTRGQQVTLSCSPISGHRSVSWYQQTPGQGLQFLFEYFSETQRNKGNFPGRFSGRQFSNSRSEMNVSTLELGDSALYLCASSLYSGSSYNEQFFGPGTRLTVL.

This clonotype has ten or more counts. The CDR3 protein is CASSSRHEQYF. Written as DNA, the CDR3 is TGTGCCAGCAGCTCCAGACACGAGCAGTACTTC. The chain carries TRBV7-8 and TRBJ2-7; D uncertain. This CDR3 comprises 11 residues. V gave up 4 bases and J gave up 5 bases, with 6 bases separating them. Germline V CDR1 and CDR2: SGHVS, FQNEAQ. The full variable domain, with the rest looked up from reference TRBV7-8 and TRBJ2-7, is GAGVSQSPRYKVAKRGQDVALRCDPISGHVSLFWYQQALGQGPEFLTYFQNEAQLDKSGLPSDRFFAERPEGSVSTLKIQRTQQEDSAVYLCASSSRHEQYFGPGTRLTVT.

This clonotype was counted between two and nine times. The chain couples TRBV6-6 to TRBJ2-5; D not certain. The CDR3 extends over 11 amino acids. Germline V CDR1 and CDR2: MNHNY, SVGAGI (reference sequence). The V end lost 6 bases, the J end lost 5 bases, and 7 bases lay between the germline ends. CDR3 nucleotides: TGTGCCAGCAGCCGAGTGGAGACCCAGTACTTC. This encodes CASSRVETQYF.

This clonotype showed up just a few times. The gene calls are TRBV5-6 and TRBJ2-5; perhaps TRBD2 as D (6 bases). Trimming left V 5 bases short and J 14 bases short, with 22 bases between. The CDR3 has 13 amino acids. Germline CDR1 reads SGHDT; CDR2 reads YYEEEE. This CDR3 is CASRPEGSGRSYF. CDR3 nucleotide sequence: TGTGCCAGCAGACCGGAGGGGTCTGGACGGTCATACTTC.

The chain couples TRBV12-3 or TRBV12-4 to TRBJ2-2; 9 bases align to TRBD2. The V gene end was trimmed by 3 bases and the J gene end by 6 bases; junction bases not matched to a gene: 5. This CDR3 comprises 15 residues. CDR3 amino acids: CASSLSSGSAGELFF. The DNA of the CDR3 is TGTGCCAGCAGTTTGAGTAGCGGGAGCGCCGGGGAGCTGTTTTTT.

This clonotype occurred many times. The chain links TRBV27 to TRBJ2-1, with 7 bases identical to TRBD2. Germline loops: CDR1 MNHEY, CDR2 SMNVEV (reference sequence). This CDR3 has 11 residues. The junction had 4 bases not matched to a gene; V was cut back by 8 bases and J by 9 bases. In DNA, the CDR3 is TGTGCCAGCCGGACTAGTTTTGAGCAGTTCTTC. Translating it yields CASRTSFEQFF.

This clonotype was counted between two and nine times. The V gene is TRBV18, the J gene TRBJ1-1, with 7 bases fitting TRBD1. The CDR3 covers 15 residues. Trimming at V came to 3 bases and at J to 0 bases, leaving 4 bases not matched to a gene. Germline V lookup: CDR1 KGHSH, CDR2 LQKENI. The CDR3, as DNA: TGTGCCAGCTCACCCAGGGGGACTATGAACACTGAAGCTTTCTTT. Protein: CASSPRGTMNTEAFF.

CDR3 protein: CASGLLPNEQFF. For the CDR3, the DNA is TGTGCTAGTGGTTTGCTCCCTAATGAGCAGTTCTTC. The chain links TRBV12-5 to TRBJ2-1; the D is unclear. CDR1 LGHNT and CDR2 FRNRAP come from the germline V gene. The length of the CDR3 is 12 residues. Trimming cost V 2 bases and J 7 bases, with 6 bases left between them.

The chain joins TRBV6-1 to TRBJ1-2; D may be TRBD1 (6 bases). Germline loops: CDR1 MNHNS, CDR2 SASEGT. V shed 11 bases and J shed 4 bases, with 20 bases lying between them. This CDR3 is 14 amino acids long. The CDR3, as DNA: TGTGCCCTCCACCAGAGGGGGGCTTTCTATGGCTACACCTTC. It specifies CALHQRGAFYGYTF.

The genes are TRBV20-1 and TRBJ2-1, with 11 bases that match TRBD2. Looked up from germline, CDR1 is DFQATT and CDR2 is SNEGSKA (reference sequence). CDR3 length: 16 amino acids. V shed 0 bases and J 4 bases; nucleotides not matched to a gene: 5. The CDR3 spells CSARDPVAGGYNEQFF. The CDR3, as DNA: TGCAGTGCTAGAGATCCCGTAGCGGGGGGGTACAATGAGCAGTTCTTC.

The gene calls are TRBV4-3 and TRBJ2-1; the D gene could be TRBD1 or TRBD2 (5 bases each). This CDR3 has 16 residues. CDR1 and CDR2 from the germline V gene are LGHNA and YSLEER. Trimming shortened V by 0 bases and J by 9 bases, and 18 bases separated the two germline ends. DNA of the CDR3: TGCGCCAGCAGCCAAGATCTGAGCACGGGGCTGAGTGAGCAGTTCTTC. This codes for CASSQDLSTGLSEQFF.

This rearrangement joins TRBV27 to TRBJ2-1; the D gene is possibly TRBD1 (7 bases). Looked up from germline, CDR1 is MNHEY and CDR2 is SMNVEV (reference sequence). V gave up 3 bases and J gave up 5 bases, with 14 bases separating them. The CDR3 is made up of 15 amino acids. The CDR3 bases are TGTGCCAGCAGTTTGGGGGGACAGCCAAACAATGAGCAGTTCTTC. It translates to CASSLGGQPNNEQFF.

With regard to this clonotype: Just one base apart from a much larger clone, this may be a read error. The V call is TRBV10-3, the J call TRBJ2-3, with D uncertain. This CDR3 comprises 12 residues. In germline, CDR1 is ENHRY, CDR2 SYGVKD. Trimming took 10 bases from V and 0 from J, leaving 8 bases between them. In DNA form, the CDR3 reads TGTGCCACTGCCGGGAGCACAGATACGCAGTATTTT. Translating it yields CATAGSTDTQYF.

V usage is TRBV5-1 and J usage is TRBJ2-2; possible D gene TRBD1, 6 bases. Germline V lookup: CDR1 SGHRS, CDR2 YFSETQ. The CDR3 contains 16 residues. The V gene lost 0 bases and the J gene lost 5 bases, with 14 bases spanning the gap. CDR3 coding DNA: TGCGCCAGCAGCTTGGAGTCAGCAGGGGCAACCGGGGAGCTGTTTTTT. Protein sequence: CASSLESAGATGELFF.

This clonotype was seen at least ten times. The chain is built from TRBV14 and TRBJ2-2; D is undetermined. Germline V gene data show CDR1 as SGHDN and CDR2 as FVKESK. This CDR3 is built from 18 residues. V was cut by 0 bases and J by 2 bases, with 16 bases left in between. CDR3 sequence (DNA): TGTGCCAGCAGCCAAGATTCGCGGCAGCCCTCAAACACCGGGGAGCTGTTTTTT. It is translated as CASSQDSRQPSNTGELFF.

The chain employs TRBV20-1 and TRBJ2-3, with D maybe TRBD2 (6 bases). Per the germline V gene, CDR1 is DFQATT and CDR2 is SNEGSKA (reference sequence). The CDR3 has 13 amino acids. The germline V and J ends were trimmed by 7 bases and 4 bases, with 15 bases remaining between them. For the CDR3, the DNA is TGCAGTGGCGGTGGGAGGTCCGCAGATACGCAGTATTTT. It encodes CSGGGRSADTQYF.

This clonotype has just a few counts. The chain couples TRBV9 to TRBJ1-6; D is possibly TRBD1 (5 bases). V was pared by 0 bases and J by 10 bases, with 11 bases between. Germline V lookup: CDR1 SGDLS, CDR2 YYNGEE. The CDR3 has 14 amino acids. CDR3 amino acids: CASSVAGSGSPLHF. Written as DNA, the CDR3 is TGTGCCAGCAGCGTAGCAGGGTCCGGGTCACCCCTCCACTTT. The full variable domain, its missing parts supplied by reference TRBV9 and TRBJ1-6, is DSGVTQTPKHLITATGQRVTLRCSPRSGDLSVYWYQQSLDQGLQFLIQYYNGEERAKGNILERFSAQQFPDLHSELNLSSLELGDSALYFCASSVAGSGSPLHFGNGTRLTVT.

This clonotype was recorded a few times. The rearrangement links TRBV7-3 to TRBJ2-3; D possibly matches TRBD1 or TRBD2 (5 bases each). The V end lost 7 bases, the J end lost 0 bases, and 14 bases lay between the germline ends. The CDR3 is 15 amino acids. CDR1 is SGHTA and CDR2 is FQGTGA in the germline V gene. CDR3 in DNA: TGTGCCAGCACTCTTCAGGGAGTCAGCACAGATACGCAGTATTTT. Encoded protein: CASTLQGVSTDTQYF.

V is TRBV4-1 and J is TRBJ1-5, with a possible D match to TRBD1 (5 bases). Per germline, CDR1 MGHRA and CDR2 YSYEKL. Trimming took 1 base from V and 4 from J, leaving 8 bases between them. The CDR3 totals 14 residues. The CDR3 loop reads CASSQVQVNQPQHF. The CDR3 DNA sequence: TGCGCCAGCAGCCAAGTACAGGTGAATCAGCCCCAGCATTTT.

The V and J genes are TRBV20-1 and TRBJ2-2; D ambiguous. The CDR3 is 13 residues long. Germline CDR1 and CDR2: DFQATT and SNEGSKA (reference sequence). Trimming shortened V by 3 bases and J by 0 bases, and 5 bases separated the two germline ends. CDR3 DNA sequence: TGCAGTGCTAGTCTTCCGAACACCGGGGAGCTGTTTTTT. It specifies CSASLPNTGELFF.

The rearrangement joins TRBV20-1 to TRBJ2-7, with unresolved D. V lost 4 bases, J lost 0 bases, and 4 bases lay in between. The CDR3 spans 11 residues. Germline loops: CDR1 DFQATT, CDR2 SNEGSKA (reference sequence). This chain's CDR3 is CSATSSYEQYF. In nucleotides, the CDR3 is TGCAGTGCTACTAGCTCCTACGAGCAGTACTTC.

The table lists this clonotype with many counts. The V and J genes are TRBV20-1 and TRBJ2-1; D remains ambiguous. The CDR3 runs 13 residues. V lost 6 bases and J 7 bases, leaving 16 bases between the germline ends. CDR1 and CDR2 (germline): DFQATT, SNEGSKA (reference sequence). The CDR3 is CSASGQARNEQFF. The CDR3 bases are TGCAGTGCCTCCGGTCAAGCCCGAAATGAGCAGTTCTTC.

This clonotype occurred many times. V is TRBV5-1 and J is TRBJ2-1; 7 bases fit TRBD2. In germline, CDR1 is SGHRS, CDR2 YFSETQ. This CDR3 has 12 residues. V shed 7 bases, J shed 7 bases, and the junction held 5 bases outside the gene matches. The CDR3: CASFFSGNEQFF. The CDR3 DNA reads as TGCGCCAGCTTTTTTAGCGGGAATGAGCAGTTCTTC.

In this sample, this clonotype turned up many times. The chain has TRBV6-6 and TRBJ1-1; no firm D call. Trimming took off 2 bases at V and 0 bases at J, with 4 bases between the two ends. Germline assignment: CDR1 MNHNY and CDR2 SVGAGI (reference sequence). The CDR3 sequence is 13 residues long. The CDR3 loop reads CASSYGMNTEAFF. CDR3 bases: TGTGCCAGCAGTTACGGTATGAACACTGAAGCTTTCTTT.